These 7 T cell receptor beta chains share one sample of origin, sequenced in a study of shared clonotypes between healthy human individuals. The method was immunoSEQ multiplex PCR; TCRdb's version includes in-frame clones alone and lacks a portion of them. Here the sample spans approximately 980,000 clones, about 80% being singletons. Sample: memory CD4+ T cells sorted from blood. Subset of the sample: CD45RA-negative fraction. These receptors were taken from a man between 18 and 35 years old in good health.

This sequence joins TRBV5-4 and TRBJ1-5; no reliable D call. The CDR3 totals 15 residues. The germline V gene encodes CDR1 SGHNT and CDR2 YYREEE (reference sequence). Trimming cost V 1 base and J 0 bases, with 8 bases left between them. The CDR3 here is CASSLFGNSNQPQHF. CDR3 DNA sequence: TGTGCCAGCAGCTTGTTTGGCAATAGCAATCAGCCCCAGCATTTT.

This sequence joins TRBV28 and TRBJ1-5; the match to TRBD1 covers 8 bases. The CDR3 is 11 residues long. Germline assignment: CDR1 MDHEN and CDR2 SYDVKM. With V trimmed by 8 bases and J by 11 bases, 5 bases remained unmatched. The CDR3 protein is CASGDRNTQHF. CDR3 bases: TGTGCCAGCGGGGACAGGAACACCCAGCATTTT.

The V call is TRBV30, the J call TRBJ1-1; D call uncertain. Germline assignment: CDR1 GTSNPN and CDR2 SVGIG (reference sequence). CDR3 length equals 13 residues. Deletions cut 3 bases from V and 1 base from J, with 9 bases between. The CDR3 protein is CAWRRNANTEAFF. CDR3 DNA sequence: TGTGCCTGGAGGCGGAACGCGAACACTGAAGCTTTCTTT.

To note about this clone: One end of the junction fails to match germline, which may point to a read error. The J gene is TRBJ2-5, the V gene TRBV7-7; 7 bases map to TRBD1. From germline, CDR1 is SSHAT and CDR2 FNYEAQ (reference sequence). CDR3 length equals 16 residues. Here the CDR3 DNA reads TGTGCTAGCAGCGCAGGGACAGAACCCTTAGGAGAGACCCAGTACTTC. Translated, it gives CASSAGTEPLGETQYF.

The chain combines TRBV7-2 with TRBJ2-2; TRBD2 agrees at 8 bases. The V gene end was trimmed by 3 bases and the J gene end by 7 bases; junction bases not matched to a gene: 4. The germline CDR1 and CDR2 sequences are SGHTA and FQGNSA. The CDR3 extends over 14 amino acids. The CDR3 loop reads CASSLTSVGGELFF. CDR3 in DNA: TGTGCCAGCAGCTTGACTAGCGTTGGCGGGGAGCTGTTTTTT.

The rearrangement joins TRBV7-2 to TRBJ2-2, with TRBD2 identical over 8 bases. The CDR3 spans 16 residues. CDR1 is SGHTA and CDR2 is FQGNSA in the germline V gene. J gave up 1 base and V 4 bases, and 5 bases lay outside the gene matches. The CDR3 region is CASSSTTSGNTGELFF. The CDR3 DNA reads TGTGCCAGCAGCTCCACCACTAGCGGGAACACCGGGGAGCTGTTTTTT.

The chain's CDR3 is CASSLDGANVLTF. The CDR3 DNA is TGTGCCAGCTCCTTGGATGGGGCCAACGTCCTGACTTTC. The rearrangement links TRBV18 to TRBJ2-6; D is uncertain. The germline CDR1 and CDR2 sequences are KGHSH and LQKENI. V was pared by 6 bases and J by 3 bases, with 6 bases between. CDR3 length equals 13 residues.